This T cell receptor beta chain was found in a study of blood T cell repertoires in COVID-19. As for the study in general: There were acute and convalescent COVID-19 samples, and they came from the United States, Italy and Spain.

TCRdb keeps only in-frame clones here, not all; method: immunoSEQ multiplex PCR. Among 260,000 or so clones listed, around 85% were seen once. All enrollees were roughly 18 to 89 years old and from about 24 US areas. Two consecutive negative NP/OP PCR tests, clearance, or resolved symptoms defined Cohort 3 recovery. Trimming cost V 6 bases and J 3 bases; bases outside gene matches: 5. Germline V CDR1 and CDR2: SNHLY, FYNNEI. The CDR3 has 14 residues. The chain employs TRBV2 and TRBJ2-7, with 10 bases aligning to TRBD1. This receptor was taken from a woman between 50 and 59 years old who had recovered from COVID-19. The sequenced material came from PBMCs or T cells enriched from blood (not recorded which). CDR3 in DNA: TGTGCCAGCAGGGGGACAGGGGTCGACTACGAGCAGTACTTC. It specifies CASRGTGVDYEQYF.